Listed here are 22 T cell receptor beta chains from one sample, sequenced in a study of shared clonotypes between healthy human individuals. The naive CD8 fraction comprised CD45RO-negative cells positively selected for CCR7 and excluded terminally differentiated effector memory CD45RA+ cells. Assay used: immunoSEQ multiplex PCR; TCRdb lists only in-frame clones, some missing. This sample has more than 2 million clones; 85% to 95% occur once, and the top ten carry about 1.1%. Material: naive CD8+ T cells sorted from blood. The receptors originated from a man aged 18 to 29 in good health.

This chain uses TRBV2 with TRBJ2-6, with D maybe TRBD2 (5 bases). This CDR3 contains 18 residues. V was pared by 6 bases and J by 0 bases, with 18 bases between. Germline V CDR1 and CDR2: SNHLY, FYNNEI. In DNA, the CDR3 is TGTGCCAGCAGAGCCGAGGGCACCGACATCTCTGGGGCCAACGTCCTGACTTTC. This encodes CASRAEGTDISGANVLTF. The whole variable domain, filled in from reference TRBV2 and TRBJ2-6, reads EPEVTQTPSHQVTQMGQEVILRCVPISNHLYFYWYRQILGQKVEFLVSFYNNEISEKSEIFDDQFSVERPDGSNFTLKIRSTKLEDSAMYFCASRAEGTDISGANVLTFGAGSRLTVL.

The chain links TRBV13 to TRBJ2-1, with 9 bases fitting TRBD2. The CDR3 is 17 amino acids. V gave up 5 bases and J gave up 2 bases; unmatched junction bases: 10. Germline CDR1 is PRHDT and CDR2 is FYEKMQ (reference sequence). CDR3 in DNA: TGTGCCAGCAGCCCAGCAGGGCGGGAGGGCCCCTACAATGAGCAGTTCTTC. It codes for CASSPAGREGPYNEQFF. The variable domain in full, completed from reference TRBV13 and TRBJ2-1, reads AAGVIQSPRHLIKEKRETATLKCYPIPRHDTVYWYQQGPGQDPQFLISFYEKMQSDKGSIPDRFSAQQFSDYHSELNMSSLELGDSALYFCASSPAGREGPYNEQFFGPGTRLTVL.

Comment on this clone: The same CDR3 also results from other DNA sequences found in this sample. CDR3 in DNA: TGTGCCAGCAGTCAGGGGGCCGGTCAGCCCCAGCATTTT. The encoded protein is CASSQGAGQPQHF. The chain links TRBV6-5 to TRBJ1-5; TRBD1 matches 8 bases. The CDR3 is made up of 13 amino acids. CDR1 and CDR2 from the germline V gene are MNHEY and SVGAGI. The V segment lost 5 bases and the J segment 6 bases; nucleotides outside the gene matches: 3.

The chain uses TRBV6-1 and TRBJ1-2; no reliable D call. This CDR3 contains 17 residues. Germline assignment: CDR1 MNHNS and CDR2 SASEGT. Trimming cost V 4 bases and J 4 bases, with 22 bases left between them. This chain's CDR3 is CASSGGLGRDKGYGYTF. In DNA, the CDR3 is TGTGCCAGCAGTGGAGGTCTCGGGCGAGACAAGGGCTATGGCTACACCTTC.

About this clone: The identical CDR3 is also encoded by other nucleotide sequences in the sample. This chain joins TRBV7-9 and TRBJ1-2; TRBD1 might be the D (6 bases). The ends were cut back, 0 bases at V and 4 bases at J, with 6 bases in the middle. Germline V gives CDR1 SEHNR, CDR2 FQNEAQ (reference sequence). The CDR3 is 13 amino acids. The CDR3 region is CASSLAGAYGYTF. The CDR3 nucleotides read TGTGCCAGCAGCTTAGCGGGGGCCTATGGCTACACCTTC.

The chain recombines TRBV7-8 with TRBJ2-5, with 13 bases that match TRBD2. Germline CDR1 SGHVS, CDR2 FQNEAQ. V shed 4 bases and J 1 base; nucleotides not matched to a gene: 3. The CDR3 covers 16 residues. CDR3 sequence: CASSSLAGGPQETQYF. The CDR3 DNA sequence: TGTGCCAGCAGCTCACTAGCGGGGGGGCCCCAAGAGACCCAGTACTTC.

V gene TRBV29-1 combines with J gene TRBJ2-7; D perhaps matches TRBD2 (5 bases). The V gene lost 7 bases and the J gene lost 1 base, with 14 bases spanning the gap. Looked up from germline, CDR1 is SQVTM and CDR2 is ANQGSEA. CDR3 size: 13 residues. The CDR3 loop is CSADAGDSYEQYF. CDR3 nucleotides: TGCAGCGCTGATGCCGGGGATTCCTACGAGCAGTACTTC.

This chain joins TRBV4-3 and TRBJ1-2; the D is unclear. Trimming shortened V by 0 bases and J by 2 bases, and 16 bases separated the two germline ends. The CDR3 sequence is 17 residues long. Germline CDR1 LGHNA, CDR2 YSLEER. The CDR3 here is CASSQEAMDGENYGYTF. CDR3 in DNA: TGCGCCAGCAGCCAAGAAGCAATGGACGGGGAGAACTATGGCTACACCTTC.

This rearrangement joins TRBV19 to TRBJ2-5, with D unclear. Germline V CDR1 and CDR2: LNHDA, SQIVND (reference sequence). The V end was cut by 3 bases, the J end by 3 bases, with 14 bases between. The CDR3 spans 15 residues. The CDR3 loop reads CASSIWATHEETQYF. The CDR3 DNA reads TGTGCCAGTAGTATTTGGGCTACTCACGAAGAGACCCAGTACTTC.

The J gene is TRBJ2-2, the V gene TRBV5-4; 13 bases are shared with TRBD2. CDR1 and CDR2 (germline): SGHNT, YYREEE (reference sequence). CDR3 length equals 17 residues. V shed 3 bases, J shed 0 bases, and the junction held 2 bases outside the gene matches. The CDR3 is CASSSGLAGANTGELFF. The CDR3 DNA sequence: TGTGCCAGCAGCTCCGGACTAGCGGGGGCGAACACCGGGGAGCTGTTTTTT.

Turning to this clone: One junction end does not reproduce the germline sequence, and a read error may be involved. The rearrangement links TRBV11-3 to TRBJ1-4, with a possible D match to TRBD1 (5 bases). The germline CDR1 and CDR2 sequences are SGHNT and YENEEA. The CDR3 has 13 amino acids. The CDR3 loop reads CASSFPLLGDVSF. CDR3 in DNA: TGTGCCAGCAGCTTCCCCCTCTTGGGGGATGTGTCTTTT.

In the case of this clone: In the same sample, other DNA sequences code for this CDR3. The chain joins TRBV29-1 to TRBJ1-2; no reliable D call. The germline V gene has CDR1 SQVTM and CDR2 ANQGSEA. The V gene lost 6 bases and the J gene lost 0 bases, with 8 bases spanning the gap. The CDR3 is 12 residues long. The CDR3 loop reads CSVDGTNYGYTF. CDR3 bases: TGCAGCGTAGACGGGACTAACTATGGCTACACCTTC. The entire variable domain, with the rest obtained from reference TRBV29-1 and TRBJ1-2, is as follows: SAVISQKPSRDICQRGTSLTIQCQVDSQVTMMFWYRQQPGQSLTLIATANQGSEATYESGFVIDKFPISRPNLTFSTLTVSNMSPEDSSIYLCSVDGTNYGYTFGSGTRLTVV.

Concerning this clone itself: Other nucleotide sequences in the sample specify the same CDR3. The J gene is TRBJ1-1, the V gene TRBV5-6, with D uncertain. Germline assignment: CDR1 SGHDT and CDR2 YYEEEE. V lost 2 bases and J lost 1, with 6 bases in between. This CDR3 contains 13 residues. The CDR3 sequence is CASSFGRNTEAFF. The CDR3 bases are TGTGCCAGCAGCTTTGGGAGGAACACTGAAGCTTTCTTT.

The chain recombines TRBV19 with TRBJ2-3; D possibly corresponds to TRBD1 (6 bases). The germline V and J ends were trimmed by 4 bases and 6 bases, with 11 bases remaining between them. CDR1 and CDR2 (germline): LNHDA, SQIVND (reference sequence). The CDR3 sequence is 13 residues long. The CDR3 nucleotides read TGTGCCAGTAGTACCGACGGACAGGATACGCAGTATTTT. Its protein product is CASSTDGQDTQYF. The variable domain in full, with the rest retrieved from reference TRBV19 and TRBJ2-3, is DGGITQSPKYLFRKEGQNVTLSCEQNLNHDAMYWYRQDPGQGLRLIYYSQIVNDFQKGDIAEGYSVSREKKESFPLTVTSAQKNPTAFYLCASSTDGQDTQYFGPGTRLTVL.

V and J are TRBV2 and TRBJ1-3; TRBD1 is a possible D gene (5 bases). The V and J ends lost 2 bases and 0 bases respectively, with 14 bases between them. CDR1 is SNHLY and CDR2 is FYNNEI in the germline V gene. The CDR3 totals 17 residues. The CDR3 bases are TGTGCCAGCAGTGAAAGGCAGGGCTTCTTCTCTGGAAACACCATATATTTT. Translated, it gives CASSERQGFFSGNTIYF.

The rearrangement joins TRBV13 to TRBJ1-1; D unresolved. Germline V lookup: CDR1 PRHDT, CDR2 FYEKMQ (reference sequence). The length of the CDR3 is 12 residues. The germline V and J ends were trimmed by 2 bases and 8 bases, with 9 bases remaining between them. CDR3 loop: CASSLNSMEAFF. The CDR3 coding sequence is TGTGCCAGCAGCTTAAATTCTATGGAAGCTTTCTTT.

The chain carries TRBV19 and TRBJ1-5, with 8 bases matching TRBD1. The CDR3 spans 14 residues. V was pared by 7 bases and J by 1 base, with 3 bases of the junction left unmatched. Germline V gene lookup returns CDR1 LNHDA and CDR2 SQIVND (reference sequence). As DNA, the CDR3 is TGTGCCAGTACCCACAGGGGGAGCAATCAGCCCCAGCATTTT. As protein: CASTHRGSNQPQHF.

V gene TRBV6-6 combines with J gene TRBJ2-7; 9 bases match TRBD2. This CDR3 spans 15 amino acids. Germline assignment: CDR1 MNHNY and CDR2 SVGAGI (reference sequence). Germline trimming cut 2 bases from V and 5 bases from J; bases unmatched to any gene: 7. The CDR3 DNA follows: TGTGCCAGCAGTTACCCCCCTAGCGGGGTGGACGAGCAGTACTTC. Its protein product is CASSYPPSGVDEQYF.

J is TRBJ2-1 and V is TRBV7-9; TRBD2 matches 7 bases. The CDR3 spans 13 residues. After removal of 2 bases from V and 8 bases from J, the junction contained 3 bases not matched to a gene. Germline loops: CDR1 SEHNR, CDR2 FQNEAQ (reference sequence). The CDR3 sequence: CASSLPTSYEQFF. The CDR3 nucleotides read TGTGCCAGCAGCTTACCGACTAGCTATGAGCAGTTCTTC.

Concerning this clone: This sample includes further DNA sequences coding for the same CDR3. The chain joins TRBV5-1 to TRBJ2-7; D uncertain. CDR1 SGHRS and CDR2 YFSETQ come from the germline V gene. V was shortened by 0 bases and J by 1 base, with 5 bases between the two germline ends. CDR3 length: 13 residues. CDR3 sequence (DNA): TGCGCCAGCAGCTTGGTCCCATCCTACGAGCAGTACTTC. Translated, it gives CASSLVPSYEQYF.

The chain links TRBV27 to TRBJ1-4, with D possibly being TRBD1 (5 bases). The CDR3 runs 12 residues. From germline, CDR1 is MNHEY and CDR2 SMNVEV (reference sequence). V was trimmed by 2 bases and J by 14 bases, leaving 12 bases between them. The CDR3 loop is CASSLVGGSLFF. The CDR3 coding sequence is TGTGCCAGCAGTTTAGTTGGGGGTAGTCTGTTTTTT.

This chain connects TRBV7-8 to TRBJ1-2, with TRBD1 matching 7 bases. The V gene end was trimmed by 1 base and the J gene end by 5 bases; junction bases not matched to a gene: 4. The CDR3 sequence is 14 residues long. Germline CDR1 reads SGHVS; CDR2 reads FQNEAQ. The CDR3 loop is CASSLVTGEYGYTF. CDR3 bases: TGTGCCAGCAGCTTAGTAACAGGGGAATATGGCTACACCTTC.